This TCR beta chain came from a study of blood T cell repertoires in COVID-19. The wider study: Whether acute or convalescent, the COVID-19 samples came from the United States, Italy and Spain.

This clone was picked up a small number of times. Given a much more abundant clone one base away, this may be a read error. The CDR3 loop spans 13 amino acids. V dropped 4 bases and J dropped 1 base, with 8 bases sitting between them. Germline assignment: CDR1 SGHNT and CDR2 YYREEE (reference sequence). The assay was immunoSEQ multiplex PCR, and TCRdb's table has in-frame clones only and misses some. Of hundreds of thousands of clones listed, approximately 84% are singletons. The material sequenced was peripheral blood. The chain uses TRBV5-4 and TRBJ1-1; D remains unclear. This TCR was sampled from a man in his fifties or sixties with acute or convalescent COVID-19. The chain's CDR3 is CASSLRPNTEAFF. CDR3 sequence (DNA): TGTGCCAGCAGCCTCAGGCCGAACACTGAAGCTTTCTTT.